The clone carrying this T cell receptor (beta chain) was seen only once. In germline, CDR1 is LGHNA, CDR2 YSLEER. The CDR3 runs 12 residues. The germline V and J ends were trimmed by 1 base and 7 bases, with 4 bases remaining between them. These data come from a study of shared clonotypes between healthy human individuals. The naive CD8 population came from CD45RO-negative cells selected for CCR7, without terminally differentiated effector memory CD45RA+ cells. Data came from immunoSEQ multiplex PCR; TCRdb stores just in-frame clones and leaves some out. The sample shows about 2.1 million clones, under 95% of them seen only once.

The rearrangement uses TRBV4-3 and TRBJ2-2; D is unclear. This TCR came from a man younger than 30 in good health. Some clones in this sample may be carry-over from other donors' samples. Sequenced input: naive CD8+ T cells from PBMCs. CDR3 region: CASSQVLGELFF. Here the CDR3 DNA reads TGCGCCAGCAGCCAAGTGCTCGGGGAGCTGTTTTTT.